This T cell receptor beta chain was documented in a study of persistence of HIV-infected CD4 T cells. Study background: Donors were ART-treated; their CMV- and Gag-responding CD4+ T cells were isolated.

Overlapping HIV-1 Gag 15-mer peptides at 0.95 to 1 ug per peptide per mL were used. CD40L/CD69 double-negative CD45RO-high memory CD4+ T cells were collected. CD8+ T cells were removed from PBMCs prior to stimulation. Notes on this clone: Antigen specificity is unknown.

This was the immunoSEQ version 4 assay in survey mode. TCRdb's table, derived via immunoSEQ multiplex PCR, lists solely in-frame clones and lacks some. The sample holds tens of thousands of clones; roughly four fifths are singletons and the top ten take 15% to 20%. V lost 5 bases to trimming and J lost 2 bases, with 10 bases between them. Germline loops: CDR1 SGHTS, CDR2 YDEGEE. The CDR3 contains 13 residues. The receptor was derived from an adult woman with HIV who was CMV-seropositive. The source material was CD4+ T cells sorted from PBMCs after 18-hour stimulation, sampled from a patient who received antiretroviral therapy. The rearrangement uses TRBV5-8 and TRBJ2-5; D remains unclear. CDR3: CASRPRAQETQYF. DNA of the CDR3: TGTGCCAGCAGGCCACGGGCACAAGAGACCCAGTACTTC.